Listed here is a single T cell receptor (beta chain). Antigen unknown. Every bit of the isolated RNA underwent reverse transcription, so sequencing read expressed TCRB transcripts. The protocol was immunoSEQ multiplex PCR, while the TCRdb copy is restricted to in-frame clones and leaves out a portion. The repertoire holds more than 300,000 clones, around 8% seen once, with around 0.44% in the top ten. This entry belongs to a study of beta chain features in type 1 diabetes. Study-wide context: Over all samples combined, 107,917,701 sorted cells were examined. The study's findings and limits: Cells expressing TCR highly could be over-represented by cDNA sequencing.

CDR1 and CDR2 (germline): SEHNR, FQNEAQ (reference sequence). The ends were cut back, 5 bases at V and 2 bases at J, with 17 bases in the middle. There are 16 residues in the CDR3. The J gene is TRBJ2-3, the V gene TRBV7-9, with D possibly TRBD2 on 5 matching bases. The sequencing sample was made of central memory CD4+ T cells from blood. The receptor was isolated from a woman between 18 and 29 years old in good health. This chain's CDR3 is CASSPRGPDATDTQYF. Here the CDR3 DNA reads TGTGCCAGCAGCCCCAGAGGGCCCGACGCCACAGATACGCAGTATTTT.